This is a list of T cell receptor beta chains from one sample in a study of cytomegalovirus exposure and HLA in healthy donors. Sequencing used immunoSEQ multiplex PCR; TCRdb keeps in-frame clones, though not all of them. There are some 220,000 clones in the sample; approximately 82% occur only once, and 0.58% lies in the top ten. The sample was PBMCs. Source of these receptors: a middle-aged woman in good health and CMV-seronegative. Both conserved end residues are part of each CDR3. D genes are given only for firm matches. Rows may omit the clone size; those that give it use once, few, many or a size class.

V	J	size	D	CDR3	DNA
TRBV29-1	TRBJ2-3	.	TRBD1	CSVMTGWTDTQYF	TGCAGCGTTATGACAGGGTGGACAGATACGCAGTATTTT
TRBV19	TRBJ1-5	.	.	CASSARERNQPQHF	TGTGCCAGTAGTGCTAGGGAGAGAAATCAGCCCCAGCATTTT
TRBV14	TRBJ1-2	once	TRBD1	CASSQGQGGSGGGYTF	TGTGCCAGCAGCCAAGGACAGGGCGGCTCCGGGGGTGGCTACACCTTC
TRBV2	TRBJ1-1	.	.	CASSEYRITEAFF	TGTGCCAGCAGTGAATACAGGATAACTGAAGCTTTCTTT
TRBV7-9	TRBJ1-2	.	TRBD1	CASSLDGTGGYYGYTF	TGTGCCAGCAGCTTAGACGGGACAGGGGGCTACTATGGCTACACCTTC
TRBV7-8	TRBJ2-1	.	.	CASSHGGPNEQFF	TGTGCCAGCAGCCACGGCGGCCCCAATGAGCAGTTCTTC
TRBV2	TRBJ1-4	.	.	CASSEEQETGSTNEKLFF	TGTGCCAGCAGTGAAGAGCAGGAGACAGGCTCAACTAATGAAAAACTGTTTTTT
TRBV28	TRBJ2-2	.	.	CASSLRTQNTGELFF	TGTGCCAGCAGTTTACGGACACAGAACACCGGGGAGCTGTTTTTT
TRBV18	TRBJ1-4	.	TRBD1	CASSSLGQGATNEKLFF	TGTGCCAGCTCATCTCTTGGACAGGGCGCAACTAATGAAAAACTGTTTTTT
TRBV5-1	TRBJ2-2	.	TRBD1	CASSLFYEDRLTGELFF	TGCGCCAGCAGCCTCTTCTACGAGGACAGGTTGACCGGGGAGCTGTTTTTT
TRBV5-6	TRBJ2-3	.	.	CASSFRATDTQYF	TGTGCCAGCAGCTTCAGGGCCACAGATACGCAGTATTTT
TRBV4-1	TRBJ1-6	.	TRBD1	CASSQDGTALVSNSPLHF	TGCGCCAGCAGCCAAGATGGGACAGCCCTTGTGAGTAATTCACCCCTCCACTTT
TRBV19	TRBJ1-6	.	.	CASSIPTGKVNSPLHF	TGTGCCAGTAGTATACCAACAGGCAAAGTGAATTCACCCCTCCACTTT
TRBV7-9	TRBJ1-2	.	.	CASSLNRQIRGYTF	TGTGCCAGCAGCCTTAACCGACAGATTCGTGGCTACACCTTC
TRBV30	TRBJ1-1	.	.	CAWSLKGATAEAFF	TGTGCCTGGAGTCTGAAGGGAGCGACCGCTGAAGCTTTCTTT
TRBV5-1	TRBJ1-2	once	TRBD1	CASSGGQSGYTF	TGCGCCAGCAGCGGGGGACAGTCGGGCTACACCTTC
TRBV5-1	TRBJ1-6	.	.	CASSHPGEGNSPLHF	TGCGCCAGCAGCCATCCCGGGGAGGGTAATTCACCCCTCCACTTT
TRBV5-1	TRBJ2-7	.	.	CASSLGRDEQYF	TGCGCCAGCAGCTTGGGTCGGGACGAGCAGTACTTC
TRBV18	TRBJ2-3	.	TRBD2	CASSPEMLAGARTDTQYF	TGTGCCAGCTCCCCCGAGATGCTAGCGGGGGCCCGCACAGATACGCAGTATTTT
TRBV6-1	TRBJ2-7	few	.	CASSEGPSYYYEQYF	TGTGCCAGCAGTGAAGGGCCGAGCTACTATTACGAGCAGTACTTC
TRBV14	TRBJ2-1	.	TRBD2	CASSQPGGRNEQFF	TGTGCCAGCAGCCAACCGGGGGGTCGAAATGAGCAGTTCTTC
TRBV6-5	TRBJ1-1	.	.	CASSTDRNTEAFF	TGTGCCAGCAGTACGGACAGGAACACTGAAGCTTTCTTT
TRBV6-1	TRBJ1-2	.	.	CASSEQGYGYTF	TGTGCCAGCAGTGAACAGGGTTACGGCTACACCTTC
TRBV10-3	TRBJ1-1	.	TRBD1	CAISGNRGTEAFF	TGTGCCATCAGTGGGAACAGGGGCACTGAAGCTTTCTTT
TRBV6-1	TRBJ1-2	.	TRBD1	CASSGGQGGSYGYTF	TGTGCCAGCAGTGGAGGACAGGGTGGTTCATATGGCTACACCTTC
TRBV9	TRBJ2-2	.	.	CASSLVGGTGELFF	TGTGCCAGCAGCCTGGTGGGGGGAACCGGGGAGCTGTTTTTT
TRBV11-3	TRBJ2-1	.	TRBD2	CASSLSWTSGTSGFNEQFF	TGTGCCAGCAGCTTAAGTTGGACAAGTGGGACTAGCGGATTCAATGAGCAGTTCTTC
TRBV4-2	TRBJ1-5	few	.	CASSLYPFATTYQPQHF	TGTGCCAGCAGCCTTTACCCTTTTGCGACAACCTATCAGCCCCAGCATTTT
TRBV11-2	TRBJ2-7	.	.	CASSLAPDFIYEQYF	TGTGCCAGCAGCTTAGCCCCGGACTTTATCTACGAGCAGTACTTC